Below, 31 T cell receptor beta chains from the same sample are listed, as sequenced in a study of blood T cell repertoires in COVID-19. Data came from immunoSEQ multiplex PCR; TCRdb stores just in-frame clones and leaves some out. The sample holds some 71,000 clones, approximately 90% seen once. Sequencing input: peripheral blood. These receptors originate from a woman between 18 and 30 years old with acute or convalescent COVID-19.

The chain joins TRBV19 to TRBJ1-3; maybe TRBD1 (5 bases). Trimming shortened V by 6 bases and J by 0 bases, and 15 bases separated the two germline ends. The germline gives CDR1 LNHDA, CDR2 SQIVND (reference sequence). The CDR3 is 16 residues long. This CDR3 is CASSPSDRLSGNTIYF. For the CDR3, the DNA is TGTGCCAGTAGCCCAAGCGACAGACTCTCTGGAAACACCATATATTTT.

This chain uses TRBV3-1 (or the pseudogene TRBV3-2) with TRBJ1-1; no clear D. Germline-derived CDR1 and CDR2 are LGHDT and YNNKEL (reference sequence). The V gene lost 1 base and the J gene lost 7 bases, with 10 bases spanning the gap. The CDR3 has 13 amino acids. The chain's CDR3 is CASSQGGAGEAFF. DNA of the CDR3: TGTGCCAGCAGCCAAGGGGGTGCGGGTGAAGCTTTCTTT.

This clone was observed a few times. The CDR3 reads CASSELSGGLETQYF. The CDR3 DNA reads TGTGCCAGCAGTGAATTGTCCGGGGGTCTTGAGACCCAGTACTTC. This chain links TRBV6-1 with TRBJ2-5; tentatively, D is TRBD2 (6 bases). Germline V gives CDR1 MNHNS, CDR2 SASEGT. This CDR3 is built from 15 residues. The V end lost 2 bases, the J end lost 5 bases, and 15 bases lay between the germline ends.

V gene TRBV3-1 (or the pseudogene TRBV3-2) combines with J gene TRBJ1-5; the D is unclear. The germline V gene has CDR1 LGHDT and CDR2 YNNKEL (reference sequence). This CDR3 is 18 amino acids long. Trimming removed 0 bases at V and 6 bases at J, with 21 bases between. DNA of the CDR3: TGTGCCAGCAGCCAAGAAGAGGAAGGTCTTTTAGCGGGTCAGCCCCAGCATTTT. Its translation is CASSQEEEGLLAGQPQHF.

The chain has TRBV19 and TRBJ1-1; a possible D gene is TRBD1 (6 bases). The CDR3 has 12 amino acids. Looked up from germline, CDR1 is LNHDA and CDR2 is SQIVND (reference sequence). V was cut by 3 bases and J by 6 bases, with 8 bases left in between. This CDR3 is CASSIGGAEAFF. CDR3 coding DNA: TGTGCCAGTAGTATTGGGGGCGCTGAAGCTTTCTTT.

This chain joins TRBV4-1 and TRBJ1-1; 7 nucleotides line up with TRBD1. V shed 0 bases, J shed 3 bases, and the junction held 7 bases outside the gene matches. This CDR3 comprises 16 residues. Germline CDR1 and CDR2: MGHRA and YSYEKL. The CDR3 region has the DNA TGCGCCAGCAGCCAAGAAGGGGCGGGACAGTACACTGAAGCTTTCTTT. Its protein is CASSQEGAGQYTEAFF.

V usage is TRBV12-1 and J usage is TRBJ2-1; no check of the table's D call, TRBD1, against the DNA was made. TRBV12-1 is a known pseudogene. This CDR3 contains 15 residues. The CDR3 DNA follows: TGTGCCAGCAGCCCCCCGAACAGGTCGAGGAATGAGCAGTTCTTC. The encoded protein is CASSPPNRSRNEQFF.

This chain connects TRBV6-6 to TRBJ2-3, with 10 bases lining up with TRBD2. Germline-derived CDR1 and CDR2 are MNHNY and SVGAGI (reference sequence). This CDR3 is 16 amino acids long. J was trimmed by 2 bases and V by 5 bases; bases with no gene match: 7. The CDR3 DNA reads TGTGCCAGCAGTCGAATAGCGGGGGGACCCACAGATACGCAGTATTTT. Its translation: CASSRIAGGPTDTQYF.

About this clone itself: At one end the junction does not follow the germline gene, possibly because of a read error. The rearrangement uses TRBV6-1 and TRBJ1-2, with 7 bases lining up with TRBD1. Looked up from germline, CDR1 is MNHNS and CDR2 is SASEGT. The CDR3 is made up of 12 amino acids. CDR3 bases: TGTGCCAGCAGAGAAGACAGGGCTGGCTACACCTTC. This gives the protein CASREDRAGYTF.

The CDR3 is CASSFTGSGGAHEQYF. The CDR3 nucleotides are TGTGCCAGCAGCTTTACGGGTAGCGGGGGGGCCCACGAGCAGTACTTC. This chain connects TRBV5-4 to TRBJ2-7; TRBD2 aligns across 11 bases. V lost 2 bases to trimming and J lost 5 bases; unmatched junction nucleotides: 9. This CDR3 has 16 residues. CDR1 SGHNT and CDR2 YYREEE come from the germline V gene (reference sequence).

The V and J genes are TRBV2 and TRBJ2-7; 9 bases map to TRBD2. The germline V gene encodes CDR1 SNHLY and CDR2 FYNNEI. Trimming cost V 4 bases and J 0 bases; bases outside gene matches: 7. CDR3 length: 16 residues. DNA for the CDR3: TGTGCCAGCAGTGTAGCTAGCGGGGACTTCTCCTACGAGCAGTACTTC. Protein: CASSVASGDFSYEQYF.

V gene TRBV7-8 combines with J gene TRBJ2-7; 10 bases agree with TRBD2. V lost 1 base and J lost 6; bases outside the gene matches: 9. The CDR3 totals 16 residues. Germline values: CDR1 SGHVS, CDR2 FQNEAQ. The CDR3 nucleotides read TGTGCCAGCAGCTTAGTTTATGCTAGCGGGGGAGGCGAGCAGTACTTC. Translated, it gives CASSLVYASGGGEQYF.

V usage is TRBV30 and J usage is TRBJ2-7, with D perhaps TRBD1 (7 bases). Germline assignment: CDR1 GTSNPN and CDR2 SVGIG (reference sequence). The CDR3 totals 14 residues. V was cut by 4 bases and J by 4 bases, with 17 bases left in between. The CDR3 nucleotides are TGTGCCTGGAAAACGCCAGGGGGGCGGTACGAGCAGTACTTC. This translates into CAWKTPGGRYEQYF.

DNA of the CDR3: TGCAGCGTTGAAGAATTTGTTACCGGGACAAACAATGAGCAGTTCTTC. Protein sequence: CSVEEFVTGTNNEQFF. V and J are TRBV29-1 and TRBJ2-1, with D possibly TRBD1 on 6 matching bases. The CDR3 consists of 16 residues. The germline V and J ends were trimmed by 0 bases and 5 bases, with 17 bases remaining between them. The germline gives CDR1 SQVTM, CDR2 ANQGSEA.

The chain joins TRBV6-2 or TRBV6-3 to TRBJ2-5; 7 bases are a match to TRBD2. CDR3 length: 15 amino acids. V lost 2 bases and J lost 2; bases outside the gene matches: 5. Germline assignment: CDR1 MNHEY and CDR2 SVGEGT. CDR3 bases: TGTGCCAGCAGTTACCTCGGACTAGTTCAAGAGACCCAGTACTTC. It is translated as CASSYLGLVQETQYF.

The chain uses TRBV5-8 and TRBJ2-2; 7 bases are a match to TRBD2. Germline-derived CDR1 and CDR2 are SGHTS and YDEGEE. This CDR3 has 15 residues. V lost 3 bases and J lost 3; bases outside the gene matches: 5. CDR3 sequence reads: CASSSRDYHTGELFF. The CDR3 DNA sequence: TGTGCCAGCAGCTCGAGGGACTACCACACCGGGGAGCTGTTTTTT.

This clone was found a few times. The CDR3 DNA follows: TGTGCCAGCAGTTCGGGACTAAACAATCAGCCCCAGCATTTT. It yields the protein CASSSGLNNQPQHF. V is TRBV27 and J is TRBJ1-5, with TRBD1 as a possible D gene (5 bases). The CDR3 contains 14 residues. V was cut by 4 bases and J by 3 bases, with 10 bases left in between. Germline V CDR1 and CDR2: MNHEY, SMNVEV (reference sequence).

The genes are TRBV28 and TRBJ2-3; D is ambiguous. V shed 6 bases and J shed 2 bases, with 12 bases lying between them. The CDR3 runs to 14 residues. Germline V gene lookup returns CDR1 MDHEN and CDR2 SYDVKM. The CDR3 DNA is TGTGCCAGCAGCTCCTCGTGGGCCACAGATACGCAGTATTTT. Amino acids: CASSSSWATDTQYF. The full variable domain, completed using reference TRBV28 and TRBJ2-3, is DVKVTQSSRYLVKRTGEKVFLECVQDMDHENMFWYRQDPGLGLRLIYFSYDVKMKEKGDIPEGYSVSREKKERFSLILESASTNQTSMYLCASSSSWATDTQYFGPGTRLTVL.

The CDR3 DNA sequence: TGTGCCAGCAGCCCAGGGGGTTCGACTGAAGCTTTCTTT. Its protein is CASSPGGSTEAFF. The chain couples TRBV7-9 to TRBJ1-1; 7 bases align to TRBD1. CDR3 length equals 13 residues. CDR1 and CDR2 from the germline V gene are SEHNR and FQNEAQ (reference sequence). The junction had 5 bases not matched to a gene; V was cut back by 5 bases and J by 5 bases.

V gene TRBV11-1 combines with J gene TRBJ2-3; 10 bases fit TRBD1. CDR1 is SGHAT, CDR2 FQDESV, per germline (reference sequence). This CDR3 is built from 16 residues. Trimming took 1 base from V and 3 from J; bases not matched to a gene: 4. Here the CDR3 reads CASSLGDRGWTDTQYF. CDR3 nucleotide sequence: TGTGCCAGCAGCTTAGGGGACAGGGGATGGACAGATACGCAGTATTTT.

This chain joins TRBV30 and TRBJ2-1, with D unresolved. CDR3 length: 15 residues. V lost 0 bases and J 0 bases, leaving 9 bases between the germline ends. Germline V gene lookup returns CDR1 GTSNPN and CDR2 SVGIG (reference sequence). CDR3 DNA: TGTGCCTGGAGTGTACTTGCGGACTCCTACAATGAGCAGTTCTTC. Translating gives CAWSVLADSYNEQFF.

The chain combines TRBV9 with TRBJ1-6; tentative D call: TRBD1 (5 bases). CDR3 size: 15 residues. In germline, CDR1 is SGDLS, CDR2 YYNGEE. The V and J ends lost 0 bases and 7 bases respectively, with 11 bases between them. The CDR3 nucleotides read TGTGCCAGCAGCGTAGTTCCCGGGGGAAATTCACCCCTCCACTTT. Residues: CASSVVPGGNSPLHF.

This rearrangement joins TRBV25-1 to TRBJ2-6; D uncertain. The length of the CDR3 is 16 residues. Germline CDR1 is MGHDK and CDR2 is SYGVNS. V shed 1 base and J shed 0 bases, with 7 bases lying between them. DNA for the CDR3: TGTGCCAGCAGTGAATTAATCGGCTCTGGGGCCAACGTCCTGACTTTC. It specifies CASSELIGSGANVLTF.

This chain links TRBV6-5 with TRBJ1-1; TRBD1 is a possible D gene (5 bases). This CDR3 is 14 amino acids long. Between the trimmed V and J ends, which lost 6 bases and 4 bases, there was a span of 15 bases. Germline V gives CDR1 MNHEY, CDR2 SVGAGI. This CDR3 reads CASRATGGATEAFF. CDR3 nucleotides: TGTGCCAGCAGAGCTACGGGGGGAGCCACTGAAGCTTTCTTT.

The V and J genes are TRBV30 and TRBJ2-1; 9 bases fit TRBD2. This CDR3 has 13 residues. CDR1 and CDR2 (germline): GTSNPN, SVGIG (reference sequence). The CDR3 region is CATMYSGRNEQFF. CDR3 nucleotide sequence: TGTGCGACAATGTACAGCGGGAGGAATGAGCAGTTCTTC.

The V gene is TRBV15, the J gene TRBJ2-3; D unclear. Trimming took 0 bases from V and 3 from J, leaving 13 bases between them. Germline CDR1 LNHNV, CDR2 YYDKDF (reference sequence). CDR3 length: 16 amino acids. This chain's CDR3 is CATSRDRRGSTDTQYF. In nucleotides, the CDR3 is TGTGCCACCAGCAGAGATCGTCGCGGTTCAACAGATACGCAGTATTTT.

The rearrangement links TRBV5-1 to TRBJ2-1, with 10 bases matching TRBD2. The V and J ends lost 4 bases and 2 bases, in that order; junction bases with no gene match: 6. CDR3 length: 16 residues. The germline gives CDR1 SGHRS, CDR2 YFSETQ. CDR3 coding DNA: TGCGCCAGCAGCAAATTAGCGGGAGGCACCTACAATGAGCAGTTCTTC. Its protein is CASSKLAGGTYNEQFF.

The genes are TRBV2 and TRBJ1-2; the match to TRBD1 covers 7 bases. This CDR3 has 13 amino acids. Germline lookup yields CDR1 SNHLY and CDR2 FYNNEI. Unmatched junction bases numbered 8, after V lost 6 bases and J lost 7 bases. The CDR3 sequence is CASSGRQGSGYTF. In DNA form, the CDR3 reads TGTGCCAGCAGCGGTCGACAGGGTTCTGGCTACACCTTC.

The V call is TRBV7-9, the J call TRBJ1-2, with D unresolved. The CDR3 runs 15 residues. Per germline, CDR1 SEHNR and CDR2 FQNEAQ (reference sequence). V lost 1 base and J 4 bases, leaving 13 bases between the germline ends. The CDR3 coding sequence is TGTGCCAGCAGCTTAGGTCAAGGGAGACCCTATGGCTACACCTTC. Translating gives CASSLGQGRPYGYTF.

This clone was picked up one time. The chain couples TRBV28 to TRBJ1-1; 9 bases agree with TRBD1. Germline V lookup: CDR1 MDHEN, CDR2 SYDVKM. This CDR3 has 14 amino acids. The junction had 9 bases not matched to a gene; V was cut back by 7 bases and J by 6 bases. In DNA, the CDR3 is TGTGCCAGCACCAAACAGGGGGCGCAGCCTGAAGCTTTCTTT. Translated: CASTKQGAQPEAFF.

J is TRBJ1-2 and V is TRBV27; 10 positions match TRBD1. CDR1 is MNHEY, CDR2 SMNVEV, per germline (reference sequence). The V and J ends lost 10 bases and 3 bases, in that order; junction bases with no gene match: 5. The CDR3 length is 13 residues. CDR3 sequence (DNA): TGTGCCACCAGGGACAGGGGAGACTATGGCTACACCTTC. Its protein product is CATRDRGDYGYTF.